The 20 T cell receptor beta chains in this list originate from one sample, sequenced in a study of blood T cell repertoires in COVID-19. TCRdb keeps only in-frame clones here, not all; method: immunoSEQ multiplex PCR. The sample records nearly 200,000 clones, roughly nine tenths being singletons. Material: peripheral blood. The source of these receptors is a woman between 70 and 85 years old with acute or convalescent COVID-19.

J is TRBJ1-5 and V is TRBV7-9; 7 positions agree with TRBD1. This CDR3 contains 16 residues. With V trimmed by 8 bases and J by 5 bases, 15 bases remained unmatched. CDR1 and CDR2 (germline): SEHNR, FQNEAQ (reference sequence). CDR3: CASGTTGQAQYQPQHF. CDR3 nucleotides: TGTGCCAGCGGAACCACTGGACAGGCCCAATATCAGCCCCAGCATTTT. The variable domain in full, completed from reference TRBV7-9 and TRBJ1-5, reads DTGVSQNPRHKITKRGQNVTFRCDPISEHNRLYWYRQTLGQGPEFLTYFQNEAQLEKSRLLSDRFSAERPKGSFSTLEIQRTEQGDSAMYLCASGTTGQAQYQPQHFGDGTRLSIL.

The V and J genes are TRBV5-1 and TRBJ1-1, with 7 bases matching TRBD1. Germline V gene data show CDR1 as SGHRS and CDR2 as YFSETQ. This CDR3 is built from 14 residues. V shed 4 bases and J 5 bases; nucleotides not matched to a gene: 8. The DNA for the CDR3 is TGCGCCAGCAGCCTAGGGGGCGCGAGTACTGAAGCTTTCTTT. Translation gives CASSLGGASTEAFF.

The V call is TRBV5-1, the J call TRBJ1-1; 7 nucleotides align to TRBD1. This CDR3 comprises 14 residues. Germline CDR1 SGHRS, CDR2 YFSETQ. The ends lost 4 bases at V and 4 bases at J; junction bases unmatched: 7. CDR3 sequence (DNA): TGCGCCAGCAGCAACCCTGGACAGGTCACTGAAGCTTTCTTT. Its protein product is CASSNPGQVTEAFF.

This clone was counted a few times. The J gene is TRBJ1-5, the V gene TRBV18, with a tentative D call TRBD1 (5 bases). The CDR3 extends over 16 amino acids. Germline CDR1 reads KGHSH; CDR2 reads LQKENI. The germline V and J ends were trimmed by 5 bases and 0 bases, with 14 bases remaining between them. CDR3 in DNA: TGTGCCAGCTCAGATTGGGGGGTTGGTAGCAATCAGCCCCAGCATTTT. Protein: CASSDWGVGSNQPQHF. The variable domain in full, with the rest retrieved from reference TRBV18 and TRBJ1-5, is NAGVMQNPRHLVRRRGQEARLRCSPMKGHSHVYWYRQLPEEGLKFMVYLQKENIIDESGMPKERFSAEFPKEGPSILRIQQVVRGDSAAYFCASSDWGVGSNQPQHFGDGTRLSIL.

The chain has TRBV27 and TRBJ2-3; 9 bases agree with TRBD1. V dropped 4 bases and J dropped 8; count of bases not matched to a gene: 10. This CDR3 has 15 residues. Germline assignment: CDR1 MNHEY and CDR2 SMNVEV (reference sequence). In DNA, the CDR3 is TGTGCCAGCAGTTCGGGGGACAGGGCAGGGGGTACGCAGTATTTT. Translation: CASSSGDRAGGTQYF.

The rearrangement joins TRBV11-2 to TRBJ1-4; D is ambiguous. The CDR3 totals 15 residues. Per germline, CDR1 SGHAT and CDR2 FQNNGV. Trimming shortened V by 5 bases and J by 7 bases, and 17 bases separated the two germline ends. The CDR3 nucleotides read TGTGCCAGCAGCCCCCCCGGGATAACGGGTGAAAAACTGTTTTTT. It yields the protein CASSPPGITGEKLFF.

The chain has TRBV29-1 and TRBJ1-1; D is perhaps TRBD1 (5 bases). Germline-derived CDR1 and CDR2 are SQVTM and ANQGSEA. The CDR3 runs 14 residues. Trimming stripped 4 bases from V and 1 base from J, with 13 bases between. The CDR3 bases are TGCAGCGTTGCCCTAGGCAGGGCGAACACTGAAGCTTTCTTT. This translates into CSVALGRANTEAFF.

V gene TRBV4-1 combines with J gene TRBJ1-1; 7 bases fit TRBD1. Germline V CDR1 and CDR2: MGHRA, YSYEKL. V trimming: 6 bases; J trimming: 2 bases; junction bases outside the gene matches: 3. This CDR3 has 13 amino acids. The CDR3 reads CASSYRGNTEAFF. The CDR3 bases are TGCGCCAGCAGTTACAGGGGAAACACTGAAGCTTTCTTT.

This clone was detected a few times. V and J are TRBV10-3 and TRBJ1-1; 9 nucleotides align to TRBD1. Germline V gene sequence: CDR1 ENHRY, CDR2 SYGVKD. Trimming took 6 bases from V and 7 from J; bases not matched to a gene: 9. The CDR3 contains 14 residues. The CDR3 DNA reads TGTGCCATCAGCTTACCGGGACAGGGACGTGAAGCTTTCTTT. Its protein product is CAISLPGQGREAFF.

The rearrangement joins TRBV28 to TRBJ2-5; 9 bases map to TRBD2. Germline V lookup: CDR1 MDHEN, CDR2 SYDVKM. J gave up 2 bases and V 8 bases, and 9 bases lay outside the gene matches. The CDR3 has 15 amino acids. The CDR3 protein is CASLRAGGDQETQYF. CDR3 sequence (DNA): TGTGCCAGCCTCAGGGCGGGAGGGGATCAAGAGACCCAGTACTTC. Looking up the rest from reference TRBV28 and TRBJ2-5 gives the full variable domain: DVKVTQSSRYLVKRTGEKVFLECVQDMDHENMFWYRQDPGLGLRLIYFSYDVKMKEKGDIPEGYSVSREKKERFSLILESASTNQTSMYLCASLRAGGDQETQYFGPGTRLLVL.

Only a few counts were recorded for this clone. The CDR3 loop reads CASSVAGEKLFF. The CDR3 DNA reads as TGTGCCAGCAGCGTAGCCGGTGAAAAACTGTTTTTT. The chain joins TRBV9 to TRBJ1-4; D remains ambiguous. The CDR3 covers 12 residues. The germline V and J ends were trimmed by 0 bases and 7 bases, with 4 bases remaining between them. Germline V lookup: CDR1 SGDLS, CDR2 YYNGEE.

This chain uses TRBV28 with TRBJ1-1; no clear D. CDR1 is MDHEN, CDR2 SYDVKM, per germline. The CDR3 runs to 13 residues. Trimming removed 6 bases from V and 12 bases from J, with 20 bases in between. CDR3 nucleotide sequence: TGTGCCAGCAGCCTCAGTATCCCGCCTTTTTCTTTCTTT. This codes for CASSLSIPPFSFF.

The chain uses TRBV19 and TRBJ1-1; D is undetermined. The CDR3 contains 13 residues. The V and J ends lost 4 bases and 1 base respectively, with 7 bases between them. CDR1 LNHDA and CDR2 SQIVND come from the germline V gene (reference sequence). The CDR3 sequence: CASSTGQNTEAFF. As DNA, the CDR3 is TGTGCCAGTAGTACGGGTCAGAACACTGAAGCTTTCTTT.

The rearrangement links TRBV7-6 to TRBJ1-5; TRBD1 agrees at 8 bases. CDR1 SGHVS and CDR2 FNYEAQ come from the germline V gene. The CDR3 has 14 residues. The V gene end was trimmed by 0 bases and the J gene end by 7 bases; junction bases not matched to a gene: 2. CDR3 residues: CASSLATGAQPQHF. For the CDR3, the DNA is TGTGCCAGCAGCTTAGCGACAGGGGCCCAGCCCCAGCATTTT.

This sequence joins TRBV4-1 and TRBJ2-1; no clear D. CDR1 MGHRA and CDR2 YSYEKL come from the germline V gene. V was cut by 0 bases and J by 4 bases, with 4 bases left in between. The CDR3 totals 13 residues. CDR3: CASSQDQYNEQFF. The CDR3 nucleotides are TGCGCCAGCAGCCAAGATCAATACAATGAGCAGTTCTTC.

The chain couples TRBV19 to TRBJ1-4, with a weak D call TRBD1 (5 bases). In germline, CDR1 is LNHDA, CDR2 SQIVND (reference sequence). This CDR3 comprises 14 residues. The ends were cut back, 5 bases at V and 8 bases at J, with 15 bases in the middle. CDR3 in amino acids: CASSVQGTVEKLFF. Here the CDR3 DNA reads TGTGCCAGTAGTGTCCAGGGTACGGTCGAAAAACTGTTTTTT.

The V call is TRBV7-2, the J call TRBJ1-2; TRBD1 matches at 9 bases. The CDR3 consists of 17 residues. Germline V gene data show CDR1 as SGHTA and CDR2 as FQGNSA. Trimming cost V 5 bases and J 6 bases; bases outside gene matches: 16. CDR3 DNA: TGTGCCAGCAGCCCCTTTTGGGGACAGGGCGGAGGCGATGGCTACACCTTC. This translates into CASSPFWGQGGGDGYTF.

This clone was detected a few times. CDR3 sequence: CASSSRQGWGEQYF. CDR3 nucleotide sequence: TGTGCCAGCAGTTCCCGACAGGGTTGGGGGGAGCAGTACTTC. The V and J genes are TRBV27 and TRBJ2-7; TRBD1 aligns across 7 bases. The ends lost 4 bases at V and 7 bases at J; junction bases unmatched: 10. The germline V gene has CDR1 MNHEY and CDR2 SMNVEV (reference sequence). CDR3 length: 14 amino acids.

The rearrangement uses TRBV10-1 and TRBJ2-1; 8 nucleotides align to TRBD1. Losses at the gene ends were 6 bases for V and 3 bases for J; bases not matched to a gene: 7. Germline loops: CDR1 WNHNN, CDR2 SYGVQD (reference sequence). The CDR3 extends over 15 amino acids. The CDR3 coding sequence is TGCGCCAGCAGCCTCGGGACAGGCCTCTACAATGAGCAGTTCTTC. This translates into CASSLGTGLYNEQFF.

The CDR3 sequence is CASSGQQGARETQYF. In nucleotides, the CDR3 is TGTGCCAGCAGTGGTCAACAGGGGGCGCGAGAGACCCAGTACTTC. The J gene is TRBJ2-5, the V gene TRBV6-6; 9 bases align to TRBD1. The ends lost 5 bases at V and 4 bases at J; junction bases unmatched: 8. CDR3 length equals 15 residues. Per germline, CDR1 MNHNY and CDR2 SVGAGI (reference sequence).